Shown below are 20 T cell receptor beta chains from a single sample sequenced in a study of blood T cell repertoires in COVID-19. Here immunoSEQ multiplex PCR was the method, and the copy in TCRdb shows in-frame clones only, minus some. The profile shows about 110,000 clones, roughly 76% of them singletons. Sequenced: peripheral blood. These receptors all come from a woman aged 55-70 years with acute or convalescent COVID-19.

The CDR3 DNA reads TGCGCCAGCAGTGAGTCTCCTTGGACAGGGCCCTACTACGAGCAGTACTTC. Its translation is CASSESPWTGPYYEQYF. The V call is TRBV10-2, the J call TRBJ2-7; 8 positions match TRBD1. Germline CDR1 WSHSY, CDR2 SAAADI. The V segment lost 0 bases and the J segment 3 bases; nucleotides outside the gene matches: 10. The CDR3 runs to 17 residues.

This chain uses TRBV6-5 with TRBJ1-1, with D tentatively TRBD1 (6 bases). The V gene's germline CDR1 is MNHEY and CDR2 SVGAGI. V lost 5 bases and J 4 bases, leaving 14 bases between the germline ends. This CDR3 spans 14 amino acids. The CDR3 DNA reads TGTGCCAGCAGTACCAGGGGTATTGGCACTGAAGCTTTCTTT. Translation gives CASSTRGIGTEAFF.

V is TRBV2 and J is TRBJ1-2; possibly TRBD1 for D (6 bases). V lost 2 bases, J lost 4 bases, and 8 bases lay in between. This CDR3 contains 13 residues. Germline loops: CDR1 SNHLY, CDR2 FYNNEI. The CDR3 spells CASSERQVYGYTF. The CDR3 nucleotides are TGTGCCAGCAGTGAAAGACAGGTCTATGGCTACACCTTC.

The rearrangement joins TRBV7-9 to TRBJ1-2; D may be TRBD1 (6 bases). The germline V gene has CDR1 SEHNR and CDR2 FQNEAQ (reference sequence). The ends were cut back, 3 bases at V and 7 bases at J, with 21 bases in the middle. This CDR3 is built from 16 residues. The chain's CDR3 is CASSLRDTHLAGGYTF. CDR3 DNA: TGTGCCAGCAGCTTGAGGGACACCCACCTCGCTGGTGGCTACACCTTC.

This chain links TRBV28 with TRBJ2-5; maybe TRBD1 (8 bases). CDR1 MDHEN and CDR2 SYDVKM come from the germline V gene. The V and J ends lost 5 bases and 5 bases respectively, with 18 bases between them. The CDR3 extends over 15 amino acids. The CDR3 region has the DNA TGTGCCAGCAGTATCCCACTACAGGGGGGGGAGACCCAGTACTTC. It yields the protein CASSIPLQGGETQYF.

DNA of the CDR3: TGTGCCTGGAACCCACAGGGGAGCACTGAAGCTTTCTTT. Translating gives CAWNPQGSTEAFF. The chain recombines TRBV30 with TRBJ1-1; 7 nucleotides align to TRBD1. Germline V gene lookup returns CDR1 GTSNPN and CDR2 SVGIG (reference sequence). Trimming removed 4 bases from V and 4 bases from J; junction bases left unmatched: 6. There are 13 residues in the CDR3.

This chain links TRBV9 with TRBJ1-1; TRBD1 might be the D (5 bases). In germline, CDR1 is SGDLS, CDR2 YYNGEE. This CDR3 has 13 amino acids. V lost 3 bases to trimming and J lost 3 bases, with 9 bases between them. CDR3 residues: CASSGRGDTEAFF. CDR3 bases: TGTGCCAGCAGCGGAAGGGGTGACACTGAAGCTTTCTTT.

This chain uses TRBV25-1 with TRBJ1-5, with D possibly TRBD1 on 5 matching bases. The CDR3 consists of 12 residues. The germline gives CDR1 MGHDK, CDR2 SYGVNS. V lost 2 bases to trimming and J lost 13 bases, with 12 bases between them. CDR3 protein: CASSETGHHQHF. CDR3 sequence (DNA): TGTGCCAGCAGTGAAACCGGACACCATCAGCATTTT.

A few counts support this clone. CDR3 region: CASSPAEAKNIQYF. The CDR3 nucleotides are TGTGCCAGCTCACCCGCGGAAGCCAAAAACATTCAGTACTTC. This chain connects TRBV18 to TRBJ2-4; D remains ambiguous. V dropped 3 bases and J dropped 0 bases, with 6 bases sitting between them. The CDR3 totals 14 residues. The germline gives CDR1 KGHSH, CDR2 LQKENI.

The CDR3 DNA is TGTGCCAGCAGCCCGGACTTTTCCTCCACAGATACGCAGTATTTT. This translates into CASSPDFSSTDTQYF. The rearrangement uses TRBV7-7 and TRBJ2-3, with a tentative D call TRBD2 (5 bases). Deletions cut 5 bases from V and 2 bases from J, with 14 bases between. CDR3 length: 15 residues. Germline CDR1 is SSHAT and CDR2 is FNYEAQ (reference sequence).

V is TRBV30 and J is TRBJ1-1; D perhaps matches TRBD1 (5 bases). The CDR3 runs 13 residues. V lost 4 bases to trimming and J lost 4 bases, with 13 bases between them. CDR1 is GTSNPN, CDR2 SVGIG, per germline (reference sequence). CDR3: CAWTNGGSTEAFF. CDR3 nucleotide sequence: TGTGCCTGGACCAACGGGGGGAGCACTGAAGCTTTCTTT.

This clone was recorded a few times. J is TRBJ2-3 and V is TRBV27; 12 positions match TRBD2. Unmatched junction bases numbered 5, after V lost 5 bases and J lost 5 bases. Germline V gene lookup returns CDR1 MNHEY and CDR2 SMNVEV (reference sequence). CDR3 size: 15 residues. The CDR3 DNA reads as TGTGCCAGCAGTAGCCTAGCGGGGGGGTTAGATACGCAGTATTTT. It yields the protein CASSSLAGGLDTQYF.

DNA for the CDR3: TGTGCCAGCAGTTTCGGACAGGGGTGGGGAAAACTGTTTTTT. Translated, it gives CASSFGQGWGKLFF. The V and J genes are TRBV6-6 and TRBJ1-4, with 9 bases identical to TRBD1. The CDR3 loop spans 14 amino acids. The ends lost 4 bases at V and 10 bases at J; junction bases unmatched: 7. The germline gives CDR1 MNHNY, CDR2 SVGAGI (reference sequence).

The rearrangement joins TRBV7-2 to TRBJ1-3; D unclear. Per the germline V gene, CDR1 is SGHTA and CDR2 is FQGNSA. The CDR3 consists of 15 residues. V shed 8 bases and J shed 0 bases, with 14 bases lying between them. The CDR3 DNA follows: TGTGCCAGCGTAAATTACACCCGCTCTGGAAACACCATATATTTT. Its translation: CASVNYTRSGNTIYF.

V usage is TRBV6-6 and J usage is TRBJ1-2; 9 nucleotides align to TRBD1. Looked up from germline, CDR1 is MNHNY and CDR2 is SVGAGI (reference sequence). With 5 bases clipped from V and 4 bases from J, the junction kept 5 bases outside the gene matches. The CDR3 is 14 amino acids. CDR3 sequence (DNA): TGTGCCAGCAGTACAGGGGGCAGGGTCTATGGCTACACCTTC. Its translation is CASSTGGRVYGYTF.

This chain connects TRBV30 to TRBJ2-3; weak D call: TRBD2 (5 bases). Trimming took off 2 bases at V and 5 bases at J, with 20 bases between the two ends. CDR1 is GTSNPN and CDR2 is SVGIG in the germline V gene (reference sequence). The CDR3 is made up of 16 amino acids. CDR3 loop: CAWSSTRAPLLDTQYF. CDR3 bases: TGTGCCTGGAGTTCCACGAGGGCCCCGTTATTAGATACGCAGTATTTT.

The chain has TRBV28 and TRBJ1-1; D may be TRBD1 (6 bases). CDR3 length: 16 residues. The V gene lost 1 base and the J gene lost 4 bases, with 16 bases spanning the gap. CDR1 and CDR2 from the germline V gene are MDHEN and SYDVKM. The CDR3 DNA is TGTGCCAGCAGTTTATTAGTTTGGGGGCCGGCCACTGAAGCTTTCTTT. As protein: CASSLLVWGPATEAFF.

The gene calls are TRBV5-4 and TRBJ2-1; D possibly corresponds to TRBD1 (6 bases). Per germline, CDR1 SGHNT and CDR2 YYREEE (reference sequence). V lost 4 bases to trimming and J lost 6 bases, with 11 bases between them. This CDR3 comprises 13 residues. Here the CDR3 reads CASSRGSGNEQFF. CDR3 nucleotide sequence: TGTGCCAGCAGCAGGGGGTCGGGCAATGAGCAGTTCTTC. Full variable domain (missing parts from reference TRBV5-4 and TRBJ2-1): ETGVTQSPTHLIKTRGQQVTLRCSSQSGHNTVSWYQQALGQGPQFIFQYYREEENGRGNFPPRFSGLQFPNYSSELNVNALELDDSALYLCASSRGSGNEQFFGPGTRLTVL.

This clone was counted a single time. The chain is built from TRBV6-5 and TRBJ1-5; TRBD1 agrees at 7 bases. CDR1 is MNHEY, CDR2 SVGAGI, per germline. The CDR3 has 14 amino acids. J was trimmed by 6 bases and V by 6 bases; bases with no gene match: 8. The CDR3 bases are TGTGCCAGCAGGCAGGGGGGCTCCGGTCAGCCCCAGCATTTT. Translating gives CASRQGGSGQPQHF.

V is TRBV7-9 and J is TRBJ2-2, with TRBD2 as a possible D gene (6 bases). Trimming stripped 5 bases from V and 2 bases from J, with 12 bases between. Germline V CDR1 and CDR2: SEHNR, FQNEAQ (reference sequence). This CDR3 has 15 residues. The CDR3 DNA follows: TGTGCCAGCAGCGCGAGGGGACTTAACACCGGGGAGCTGTTTTTT. Amino acids: CASSARGLNTGELFF.